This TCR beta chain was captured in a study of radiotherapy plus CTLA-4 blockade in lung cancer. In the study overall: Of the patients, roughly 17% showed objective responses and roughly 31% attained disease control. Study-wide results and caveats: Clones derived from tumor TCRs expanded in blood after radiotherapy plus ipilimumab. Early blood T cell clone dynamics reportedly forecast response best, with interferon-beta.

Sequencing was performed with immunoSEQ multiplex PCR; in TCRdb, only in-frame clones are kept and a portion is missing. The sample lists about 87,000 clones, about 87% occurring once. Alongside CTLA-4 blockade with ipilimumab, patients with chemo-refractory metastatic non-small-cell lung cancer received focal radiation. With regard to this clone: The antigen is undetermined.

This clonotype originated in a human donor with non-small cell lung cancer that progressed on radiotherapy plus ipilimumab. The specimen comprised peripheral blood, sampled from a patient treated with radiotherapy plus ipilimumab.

The CDR3 bases are TGTGCCAGCAGCCAAACCTACGAGCAGTACTTC. It codes for CASSQTYEQYF. The V and J genes are TRBV14 and TRBJ2-7; D gene ambiguous. From germline, CDR1 is SGHDN and CDR2 FVKESK. CDR3 length equals 11 residues. The ends were cut back, 2 bases at V and 2 bases at J, with 1 base in the middle. Full variable domain (outside the CDR3, taken from reference TRBV14 and TRBJ2-7): EAGVTQFPSHSVIEKGQTVTLRCDPISGHDNLYWYRRVMGKEIKFLLHFVKESKQDESGMPNNRFLAERTGGTYSTLKVQPAELEDSGVYFCASSQTYEQYFGPGTRLTVT.